The source of this T cell receptor (beta chain) is a study of blood T cells in healthy people across ages. This clonotype appeared many times. The antigen is unknown. The study, taken as a whole, reports: PBMC samples, being unsorted, prevented any conclusive comparison of naive and antigen-experienced cells.

Trimming stripped 0 bases from V and 3 bases from J, with 8 bases between. The CDR3 runs to 14 residues. The second PCR ran 7 to 11 cycles with a sample-barcoded 5' primer and J-beta primers. Through a template-switch adaptor with 12 random nucleotides, each cDNA molecule received a tag. MiXCR, run by TCRdb on the 5' RACE reads, gives a single entry per CDR3 protein. Of about 620,000 distinct CDR3 sequences in the sample, over 40% were seen once. The rearrangement uses TRBV12-3 or TRBV12-4 and TRBJ1-2; no clear D gene. This TCR was sampled from an elderly woman in good health. The source material was blood. The CDR3 DNA reads as TGTGCCAGCAGTTTAGCCCGCAGCGACTATGGCTACACCTTC. Protein product: CASSLARSDYGYTF.